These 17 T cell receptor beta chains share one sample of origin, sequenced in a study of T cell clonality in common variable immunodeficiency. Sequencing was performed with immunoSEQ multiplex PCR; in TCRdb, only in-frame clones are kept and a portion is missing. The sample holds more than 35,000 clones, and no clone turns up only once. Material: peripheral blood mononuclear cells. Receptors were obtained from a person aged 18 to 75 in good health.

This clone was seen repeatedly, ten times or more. The CDR3: CASSLRGATNEKLFF. CDR3 DNA, as far as it was read: TGTGCCAGCAGTTTACGGGGAGCAACTAATGAAAAA. J is TRBJ1-4 and V is TRBV28; D is unresolved. The read stops 3 residues short of the end of the CDR3; the missing end is completed from the germline J gene. The ends were cut back, 2 bases at V and 0 bases at J, with 7 bases in the middle. Germline-derived CDR1 and CDR2 are MDHEN and SYDVKM. The CDR3 is made up of 15 amino acids.

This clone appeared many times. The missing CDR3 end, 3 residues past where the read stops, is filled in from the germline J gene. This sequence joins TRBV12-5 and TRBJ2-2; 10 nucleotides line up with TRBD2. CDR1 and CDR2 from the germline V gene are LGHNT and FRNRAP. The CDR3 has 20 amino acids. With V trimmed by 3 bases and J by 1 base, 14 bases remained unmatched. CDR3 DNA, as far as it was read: TGTGCTAGTGGTTTTAGGGGGGTTCTAGCGGGAGCTGGGAACACCGGGGAG. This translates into CASGFRGVLAGAGNTGE. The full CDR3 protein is CASGFRGVLAGAGNTGELFF. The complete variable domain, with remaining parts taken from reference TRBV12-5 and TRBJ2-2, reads DARVTQTPRHKVTEMGQEVTMRCQPILGHNTVFWYRQTMMQGLELLAYFRNRAPLDDSGMPKDRFSAEMPDATLATLKIQPSEPRDSAVYFCASGFRGVLAGAGNTGELFFGEGSRLTVL.

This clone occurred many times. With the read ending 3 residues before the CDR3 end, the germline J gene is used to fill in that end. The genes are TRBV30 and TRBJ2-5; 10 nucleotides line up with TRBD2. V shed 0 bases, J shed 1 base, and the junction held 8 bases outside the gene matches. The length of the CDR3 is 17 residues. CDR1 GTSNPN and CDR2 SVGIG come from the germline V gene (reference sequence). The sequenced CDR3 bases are TGTGCCTGGAGTGTACCTGGGGTAGCGGGGGGCCAAGAGACC. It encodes CAWSVPGVAGGQET. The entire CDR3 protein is CAWSVPGVAGGQETQYF.

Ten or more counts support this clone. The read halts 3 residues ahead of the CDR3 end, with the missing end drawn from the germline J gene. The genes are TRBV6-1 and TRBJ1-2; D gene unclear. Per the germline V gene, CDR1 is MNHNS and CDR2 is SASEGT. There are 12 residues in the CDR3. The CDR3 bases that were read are TGTGCCAGCAGTGAAGGGCAGTCTTAT. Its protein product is CASSEGQSY. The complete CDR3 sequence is CASSEGQSYYTF.

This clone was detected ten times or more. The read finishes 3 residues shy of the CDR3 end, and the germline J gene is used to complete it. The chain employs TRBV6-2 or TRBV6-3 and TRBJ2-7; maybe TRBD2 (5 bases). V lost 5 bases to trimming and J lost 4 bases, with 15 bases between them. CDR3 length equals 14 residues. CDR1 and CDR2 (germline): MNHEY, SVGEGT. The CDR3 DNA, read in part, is TGTGCCAGCAGTCCATCTAGCAAACGGTACGAG. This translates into CASSPSSKRYE. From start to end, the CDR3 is CASSPSSKRYEQYF.

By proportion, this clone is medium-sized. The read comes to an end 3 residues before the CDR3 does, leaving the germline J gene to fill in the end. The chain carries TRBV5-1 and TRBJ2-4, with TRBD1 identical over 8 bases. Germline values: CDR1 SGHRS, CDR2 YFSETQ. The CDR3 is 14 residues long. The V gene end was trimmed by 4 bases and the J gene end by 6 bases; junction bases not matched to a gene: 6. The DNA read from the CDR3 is TGCGCCAGCAGCGTGGACGGACAGGGAAACATT. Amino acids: CASSVDGQGNI. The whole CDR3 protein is CASSVDGQGNIQYF.

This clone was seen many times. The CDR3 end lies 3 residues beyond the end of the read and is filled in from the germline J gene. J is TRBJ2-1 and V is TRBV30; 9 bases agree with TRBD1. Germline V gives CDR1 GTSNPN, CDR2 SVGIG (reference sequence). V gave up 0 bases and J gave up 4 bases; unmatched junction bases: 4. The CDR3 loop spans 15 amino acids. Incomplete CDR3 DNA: TGTGCCTGGAGTGTAGGGACAGGGACATACAATGAG. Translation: CAWSVGTGTYNE. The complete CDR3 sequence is CAWSVGTGTYNEQFF.

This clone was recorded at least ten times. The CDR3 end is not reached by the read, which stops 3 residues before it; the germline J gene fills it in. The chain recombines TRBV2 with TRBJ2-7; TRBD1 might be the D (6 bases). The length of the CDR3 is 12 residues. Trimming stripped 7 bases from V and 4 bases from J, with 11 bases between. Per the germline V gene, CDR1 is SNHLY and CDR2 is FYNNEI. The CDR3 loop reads CASTGTYYEQYF. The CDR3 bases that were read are TGTGCCAGCACAGGGACATATTACGAG.

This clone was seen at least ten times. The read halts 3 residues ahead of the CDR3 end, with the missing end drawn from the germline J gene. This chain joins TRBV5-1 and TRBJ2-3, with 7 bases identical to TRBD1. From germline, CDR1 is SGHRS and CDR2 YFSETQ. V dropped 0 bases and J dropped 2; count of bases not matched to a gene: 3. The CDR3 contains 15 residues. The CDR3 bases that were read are TGCGCCAGCAGCTTGGGACAGGGCTCCACAGATACG. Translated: CASSLGQGSTDT. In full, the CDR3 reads CASSLGQGSTDTQYF. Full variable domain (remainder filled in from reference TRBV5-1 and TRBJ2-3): KAGVTQTPRYLIKTRGQQVTLSCSPISGHRSVSWYQQTPGQGLQFLFEYFSETQRNKGNFPGRFSGRQFSNSRSEMNVSTLELGDSALYLCASSLGQGSTDTQYFGPGTRLTVL.

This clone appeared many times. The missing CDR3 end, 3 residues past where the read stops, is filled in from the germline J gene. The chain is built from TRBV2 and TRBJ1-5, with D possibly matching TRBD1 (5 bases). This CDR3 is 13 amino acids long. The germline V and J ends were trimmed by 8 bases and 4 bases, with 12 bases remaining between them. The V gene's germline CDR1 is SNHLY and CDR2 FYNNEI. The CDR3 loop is CASGIRQNQPQHF. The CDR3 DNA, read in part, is TGTGCCAGCGGAATTCGACAGAATCAGCCC.

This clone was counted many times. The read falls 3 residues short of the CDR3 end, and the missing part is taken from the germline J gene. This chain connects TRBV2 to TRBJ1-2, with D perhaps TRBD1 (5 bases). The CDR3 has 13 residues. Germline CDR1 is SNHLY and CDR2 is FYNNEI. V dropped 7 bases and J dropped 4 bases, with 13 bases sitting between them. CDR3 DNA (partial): TGTGCCAGCAAGAAACAGGTTATCTATGGC. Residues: CASKKQVIYG. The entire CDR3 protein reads CASKKQVIYGYTF.

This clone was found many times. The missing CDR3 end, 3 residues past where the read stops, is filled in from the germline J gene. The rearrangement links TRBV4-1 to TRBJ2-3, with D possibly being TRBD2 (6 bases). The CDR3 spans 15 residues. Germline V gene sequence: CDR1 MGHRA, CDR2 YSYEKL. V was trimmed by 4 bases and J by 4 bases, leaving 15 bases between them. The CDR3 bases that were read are TGCGCCAGCAGCCCACGCGAATGGGGGGCAGATACG. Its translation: CASSPREWGADT. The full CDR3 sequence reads CASSPREWGADTQYF.

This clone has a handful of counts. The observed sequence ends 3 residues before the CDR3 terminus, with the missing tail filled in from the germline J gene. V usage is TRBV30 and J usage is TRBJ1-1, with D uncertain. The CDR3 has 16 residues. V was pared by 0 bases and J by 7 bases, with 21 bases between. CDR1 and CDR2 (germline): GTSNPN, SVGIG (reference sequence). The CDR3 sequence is CAWSVPSGGWIHEAFF. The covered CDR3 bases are TGTGCCTGGAGTGTCCCCTCCGGCGGGTGGATCCATGAA.

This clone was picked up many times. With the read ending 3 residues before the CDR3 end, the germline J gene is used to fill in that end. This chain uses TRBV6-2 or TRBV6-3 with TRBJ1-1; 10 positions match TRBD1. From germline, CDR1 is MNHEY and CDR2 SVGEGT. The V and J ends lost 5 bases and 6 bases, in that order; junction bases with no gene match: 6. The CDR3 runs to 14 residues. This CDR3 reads CASSQTGGSSEAFF. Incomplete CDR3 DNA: TGTGCCAGCAGTCAGACAGGGGGCTCGTCTGAA.

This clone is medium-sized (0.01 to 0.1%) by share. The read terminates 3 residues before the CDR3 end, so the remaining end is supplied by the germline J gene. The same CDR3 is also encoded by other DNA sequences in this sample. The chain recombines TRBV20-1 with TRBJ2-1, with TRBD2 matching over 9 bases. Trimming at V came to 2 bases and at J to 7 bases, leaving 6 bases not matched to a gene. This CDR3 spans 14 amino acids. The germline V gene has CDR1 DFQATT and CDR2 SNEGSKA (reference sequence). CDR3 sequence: CSARLAGVMNEQFF. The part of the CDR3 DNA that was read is TGCAGTGCTAGATTAGCGGGGGTGATGAATGAG.

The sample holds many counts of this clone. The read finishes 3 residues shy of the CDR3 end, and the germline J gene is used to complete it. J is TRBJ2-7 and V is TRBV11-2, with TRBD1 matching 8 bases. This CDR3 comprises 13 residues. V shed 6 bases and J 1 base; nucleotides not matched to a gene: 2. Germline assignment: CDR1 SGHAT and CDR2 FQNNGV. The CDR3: CASRRTGSYEQYF. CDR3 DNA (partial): TGTGCCAGCAGAAGGACAGGGTCCTACGAG.

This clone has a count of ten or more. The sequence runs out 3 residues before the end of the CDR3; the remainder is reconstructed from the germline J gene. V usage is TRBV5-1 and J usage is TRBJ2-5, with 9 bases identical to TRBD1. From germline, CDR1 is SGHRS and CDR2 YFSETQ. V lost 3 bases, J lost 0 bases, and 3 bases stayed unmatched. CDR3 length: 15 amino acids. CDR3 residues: CASSSGQGYQETQYF. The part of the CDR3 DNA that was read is TGCGCCAGCAGCTCCGGACAGGGGTACCAAGAGACC.